These T cell receptor beta chains were read from a single sample in a study of blood T cell repertoires in COVID-19. The assay was immunoSEQ multiplex PCR, and TCRdb's table has in-frame clones only and misses some. The sample carries under 200,000 clones, 87% recorded once. The sample taken for sequencing was peripheral blood. Every receptor here comes from a man aged 55 to 69 with active or convalescent COVID-19. Each CDR3 is given without its conserved first and last residue.

V gene,CDR3 protein
TRBV2,ASSLELAGSYNEQF
TRBV3-1/TRBV3-2,ASSQRGGGPNSPLH
TRBV5-1,ASSSGQYLPSSYEQY
TRBV10-2,ASRRGTANEKLF
TRBV2,ASTMDRALH
TRBV7-3,ASSSKITGENYGYT
TRBV14,ASSQQSGFTDTQY
TRBV2,ASTYSGANVLT
TRBV19,ASSPEGIGRPGANVLT
TRBV6-1,ASSDRVGYT
TRBV28,ASSLGGDSKNIQY
TRBV29-1,SAFRTGGTEAF
TRBV9,ASSTRTGTGEQY
TRBV5-6,ASSQGQTVYNEQF
TRBV6-1,ASSDLNGQY
TRBV3-1/TRBV3-2,ASREDRGGNEQF
TRBV6-6,ASSRPEGAEAF
TRBV6-5,ASTPGGEGDTQY
TRBV3-1/TRBV3-2,ASSQTGTGSYGYT
TRBV5-3,ARSISAPLH
TRBV2,ASSADRDYGYT
TRBV2,ASMSGNSGNTIY
TRBV5-1,ASSLAATEYSPLH
TRBV4-1,ASSHKPSGGKETQY
TRBV7-2,ASSSHLGRSSGNTIY
TRBV27,ASSWAGTGGSWGYT
TRBV3-1/TRBV3-2,ASSPTSGGGLVY
TRBV4-1,ASSHPLRDSGNTIY
TRBV12-5,ASGLGQGNTEAF
TRBV6-5,ASSYVGQGSRKLF
TRBV29-1,SVEDWGAEAF
TRBV29-1,SVRTGTLFD
TRBV5-1,ASSRDRGALGYT
TRBV6-5,AASSGRNEQF
TRBV28,ASSPLGDLASDEQY
TRBV10-3,AISDGGREDTIY
TRBV18,ASSPPNSGETQY
TRBV5-6,ASSLAGTYNEQF
TRBV3-1/TRBV3-2,ASSRGQATGEETQY
TRBV18,ASSPTTVPELF
TRBV5-1,ASSPLTGQGGETQY
TRBV5-4,ASRYSGGGYGYT
TRBV27,ASSPISPDRASPLH
TRBV19,ASRQNRGDSPLH
TRBV18,ASSPSRSQGKGYT
TRBV19,ASRSQGLGNQPQH
TRBV23-1,ASSHPRGEGGLRGVLFPYEQY
TRBV5-1,ASSLASGGEEKLF
TRBV3-1/TRBV3-2,ASSHAGQGAKAF